The clone carrying this T cell receptor beta chain has ten or more counts. This sample is part of a study of T cells in Graves' hyperthyroidism and ophthalmopathy. TCR beta CDR3 regions were amplified from RNA. HTBI primers were employed in a first-round RT-PCR of the TCR CDR3. TCRdb analysed the multiplex PCR reads with MiXCR anew, one entry per CDR3 protein. The sample includes about 610,000 distinct CDR3 sequences, around 45% of them seen just once. Per germline, CDR1 LGHNA and CDR2 YNFKEQ. Trimming shortened V by 0 bases and J by 4 bases, and 16 bases separated the two germline ends. CDR3 length equals 16 residues.

This sequence joins TRBV4-2 and TRBJ2-7; TRBD1 might be the D (5 bases). The sequencing sample was made of peripheral blood or thyroid tissue (not recorded which). The receptor was isolated from a woman aged 18-30 years with Graves' hyperthyroidism. CDR3 protein: CASSQDTPGHSYEQYF. CDR3 bases: TGTGCCAGCAGCCAAGATACCCCTGGACACTCTTACGAGCAGTACTTC.